This T cell receptor beta chain was sequenced for a study of T cell responses to AZD1222 COVID-19 vaccine. Measured with immunoSEQ multiplex PCR; TCRdb has only the in-frame clones, and not every one. This table holds 150,000 to 200,000 clones, about 90% found once. The sequenced sample was peripheral blood, obtained on day 0 of AZD1222 vaccination. The TCR was taken from an adult in good health.

The DNA for the CDR3 is TGTGCCAGCAGGACCGGGACAGGGGATACCTACGAGCAGTACTTC. Translating it yields CASRTGTGDTYEQYF. The chain employs TRBV27 and TRBJ2-7, with 10 positions matching TRBD1. This CDR3 region has 15 residues. From germline, CDR1 is MNHEY and CDR2 SMNVEV (reference sequence). Trimming removed 6 bases from V and 2 bases from J; junction bases left unmatched: 7.